A single sample gave rise to the 2 T cell receptor beta chains below, sequenced in a study of technical replicates of blood from several donors. Data came from immunoSEQ multiplex PCR; TCRdb stores just in-frame clones and leaves some out. The sample holds about 68,000 clones; about 97% are singletons and the top ten take 0.2% to 0.3%. The sequencing sample was made of T cells isolated from PBMCs. The receptors originated from a human donor in good health.

This chain joins TRBV27 and TRBJ1-2; 7 bases fit TRBD1. The CDR3 runs 13 residues. The junction had 5 bases not matched to a gene; V was cut back by 5 bases and J by 5 bases. Germline-derived CDR1 and CDR2 are MNHEY and SMNVEV (reference sequence). CDR3 loop: CASSEPQGYGYTF. As DNA, the CDR3 is TGTGCCAGCAGTGAACCACAGGGGTATGGCTACACCTTC.

The chain combines TRBV28 with TRBJ1-2; a weak D match, TRBD1 (6 bases). Per the germline V gene, CDR1 is MDHEN and CDR2 is SYDVKM. The CDR3 has 13 amino acids. Trimming cost V 6 bases and J 3 bases, with 11 bases left between them. The CDR3 reads CASRPQGDYGYTF. Here the CDR3 DNA reads TGTGCCAGCAGACCACAGGGAGACTATGGCTACACCTTC.